Sequencing of this T cell receptor (beta chain) was carried out in a study of radiation and T cells in renal cell carcinoma. Study context: Nephrectomy followed 15 Gy stereotactic body radiation by 4 weeks.

With respect to this clone: Its specificity is not known.

Sequencing used immunoSEQ multiplex PCR; TCRdb keeps in-frame clones, though not all of them. Of approximately 150,000 clones listed, over 65% are singletons. Notes on the study in general: Pretreatment tumor biopsies were lacking, so baseline clonotypes are unknown.

Germline V gene lookup returns CDR1 SGHRS and CDR2 YFSETQ. The CDR3 is 12 amino acids. The ends were cut back, 5 bases at V and 8 bases at J, with 11 bases in the middle. Time point: baseline pretreatment blood. The treatment: 15 Gy SBRT to primary tumor, nephrectomy 4 weeks later. This chain joins TRBV5-1 and TRBJ2-1, with D hard to call. The sample was blood, taken from a patient whose treatment included radiotherapy and nephrectomy. The source is a woman aged 45-65 years with renal cell carcinoma. The CDR3 protein is CASRREADEQFF. In DNA form, the CDR3 reads TGCGCCAGCAGAAGAGAGGCCGATGAGCAGTTCTTC. Drawing the rest from reference TRBV5-1 and TRBJ2-1, the complete variable domain is KAGVTQTPRYLIKTRGQQVTLSCSPISGHRSVSWYQQTPGQGLQFLFEYFSETQRNKGNFPGRFSGRQFSNSRSEMNVSTLELGDSALYLCASRREADEQFFGPGTRLTVL.